A single sample is the source of the 6 T cell receptor beta chains below, sequenced in a study of T cell repertoires in cytomegalovirus infection. TCRdb ran MiXCR on the reads and lists one entry per CDR3 protein. The data show approximately 340,000 distinct CDR3 sequences, with about 29% seen just once and roughly 20% held by the top ten. For these TCRs, the target antigens are not known. Here the sequenced sample was cultured PBMCs, taken from culture after CMV antigen stimulation. The receptor source for this set is a human donor in good health (CMV status not recorded). Some clones in this sample may be carry-over from other donors' samples.

This sequence joins TRBV6-2 or TRBV6-3 and TRBJ2-1; 9 positions agree with TRBD1. The V gene's germline CDR1 is MNHEY and CDR2 SVGEGT. The CDR3 is made up of 13 amino acids. V dropped 6 bases and J dropped 15; count of bases not matched to a gene: 12. CDR3 amino acids: CASRPGQGSGRFF. CDR3 DNA sequence: TGTGCCAGCAGACCGGGACAGGGCTCCGGTAGGTTCTTC.

The chain recombines TRBV6-1 with TRBJ1-5; TRBD1 aligns across 7 bases. After removal of 3 bases from V and 5 bases from J, the junction contained 7 bases not matched to a gene. The V gene's germline CDR1 is MNHNS and CDR2 SASEGT. CDR3 length: 15 amino acids. The CDR3 DNA follows: TGTGCCAGCAGTGATCGACAGGGTCAAGATCAGCCCCAGCATTTT. Translation gives CASSDRQGQDQPQHF.

This clonotype was detected only a few times. The rearrangement links TRBV6-1 to TRBJ1-5; D remains ambiguous. CDR3 length: 14 amino acids. CDR1 is MNHNS and CDR2 is SASEGT in the germline V gene. V was trimmed by 1 base and J by 8 bases, leaving 12 bases between them. The CDR3 DNA is TGTGCCAGCAGTGAAGTTCGGCATTTGAAGCCCCAGCATTTT. Translation: CASSEVRHLKPQHF.

In this sample, this clonotype turned up a few times. The chain combines TRBV6-1 with TRBJ1-1; D is perhaps TRBD1 (6 bases). This CDR3 spans 10 amino acids. Trimming left V 5 bases short and J 9 bases short, with 7 bases between. Germline CDR1 and CDR2: MNHNS and SASEGT. DNA of the CDR3: TGTGCCAGCAGTCAGGGGAAAGCTTTCTTT. Protein: CASSQGKAFF.

The genes are TRBV20-1 and TRBJ1-5; possibly TRBD1 for D (6 bases). Germline V CDR1 and CDR2: DFQATT, SNEGSKA (reference sequence). Trimming shortened V by 4 bases and J by 2 bases, and 12 bases separated the two germline ends. The CDR3 extends over 14 amino acids. CDR3 in DNA: TGCAGTGCTAAGACAGGTAGTGGCAATCAGCCCCAGCATTTT. Translation: CSAKTGSGNQPQHF.

There are a few counts of this clonotype. This chain connects TRBV27 to TRBJ2-3; D is undetermined. The CDR3 contains 15 residues. Germline CDR1 reads MNHEY; CDR2 reads SMNVEV (reference sequence). The germline V and J ends were trimmed by 5 bases and 7 bases, with 19 bases remaining between them. This CDR3 is CASSPYDTYPYTQYF. CDR3 in DNA: TGTGCCAGCAGTCCCTATGACACTTATCCTTATACGCAGTATTTT.